Sequencing of this T cell receptor (beta chain) was carried out in a study of blood T cell repertoires in COVID-19. The wider study: The United States, Italy and Spain supplied acute and convalescent COVID-19 samples. PBMCs, B-cell-depleted T cells, or T cells provided the cDNA or gDNA that made up the material.

The CDR3 consists of 16 residues. In germline, CDR1 is KGHSH, CDR2 LQKENI. The V end was cut by 2 bases, the J end by 0 bases, with 11 bases between. This clone was counted a few times. Per the study methods: Amplification from reference gene primers served as the basis for estimated nucleated cell counts. The assay was immunoSEQ multiplex PCR, and TCRdb's table has in-frame clones only and misses some. V and J calls and clone size follow that table, whereas D and trimming were derived from the DNA. The sample gives about 110,000 clones, approximately 88% of which show up once; over 2% is in the top ten.

Sequencing was done on a sample of peripheral blood. The receptor was derived from a human donor in a cohort sampled during active COVID-19. V and J are TRBV18 and TRBJ1-3, with D unclear. DNA of the CDR3: TGTGCCAGCTCACCAGCGGGGAAAAACTCTGGAAACACCATATATTTT. It codes for CASSPAGKNSGNTIYF.